Each of the 6 T cell receptor beta chains below was sequenced from the same sample in a study of blood T cell repertoires in COVID-19. Measured with immunoSEQ multiplex PCR; TCRdb has only the in-frame clones, and not every one. Of over 400,000 clones listed, approximately 91% are singletons. The sample consisted of peripheral blood. The receptors originated from a woman aged 45-60 years with COVID-19, enrolled during active disease.

The rearrangement joins TRBV19 to TRBJ2-2; weak D call: TRBD2 (6 bases). V lost 9 bases and J lost 8, with 19 bases in between. The CDR3 has 14 amino acids. Looked up from germline, CDR1 is LNHDA and CDR2 is SQIVND (reference sequence). Written as DNA, the CDR3 is TGTGCCAGCTCACTAGGGACTTCTGGGGGGGAGCTGTTTTTT. Its translation is CASSLGTSGGELFF.

CDR3 coding DNA: TGTGCCAGCAACCTACGGGGACAGGGGGCGCAGACCGGGGAGCTGTTTTTT. Translated: CASNLRGQGAQTGELFF. The chain has TRBV3-1 (or the pseudogene TRBV3-2) and TRBJ2-2; 12 bases are shared with TRBD1. The germline CDR1 and CDR2 sequences are LGHDT and YNNKEL (reference sequence). The CDR3 length is 17 residues. Trimming cost V 7 bases and J 5 bases; bases outside gene matches: 11.

The V call is TRBV7-9, the J call TRBJ2-3; 7 positions match TRBD1. The CDR3 runs 15 residues. The ends lost 5 bases at V and 0 bases at J; junction bases unmatched: 5. Germline V gene data show CDR1 as SEHNR and CDR2 as FQNEAQ (reference sequence). This CDR3 reads CASSEPGQSTDTQYF. CDR3 coding DNA: TGTGCCAGCAGCGAACCGGGACAGAGCACAGATACGCAGTATTTT.

This clone was found a few times. The chain employs TRBV5-1 and TRBJ1-6, with 9 bases that match TRBD1. This CDR3 spans 15 amino acids. Germline assignment: CDR1 SGHRS and CDR2 YFSETQ. V dropped 3 bases and J dropped 5; count of bases not matched to a gene: 3. The CDR3 spells CASSSGQGNNSPLHF. DNA of the CDR3: TGCGCCAGCAGCTCGGGACAGGGTAATAATTCACCCCTCCACTTT.

V is TRBV9 and J is TRBJ1-4; TRBD1 matches at 11 bases. Per the germline V gene, CDR1 is SGDLS and CDR2 is YYNGEE. This CDR3 has 15 residues. V gave up 3 bases and J gave up 7 bases; unmatched junction bases: 5. CDR3 DNA: TGTGCCAGCAGCGCCAGGACAGGGGGCTCTGAAAAACTGTTTTTT. This translates into CASSARTGGSEKLFF.

J is TRBJ1-3 and V is TRBV7-2, with 8 nucleotides matching TRBD1. V was pared by 6 bases and J by 0 bases, with 4 bases of the junction left unmatched. The CDR3 loop spans 15 amino acids. The germline V gene encodes CDR1 SGHTA and CDR2 FQGNSA. This CDR3 is CASSRTGSSGNTIYF. The CDR3 region has the DNA TGTGCCAGCAGTCGGACAGGGTCCTCTGGAAACACCATATATTTT.